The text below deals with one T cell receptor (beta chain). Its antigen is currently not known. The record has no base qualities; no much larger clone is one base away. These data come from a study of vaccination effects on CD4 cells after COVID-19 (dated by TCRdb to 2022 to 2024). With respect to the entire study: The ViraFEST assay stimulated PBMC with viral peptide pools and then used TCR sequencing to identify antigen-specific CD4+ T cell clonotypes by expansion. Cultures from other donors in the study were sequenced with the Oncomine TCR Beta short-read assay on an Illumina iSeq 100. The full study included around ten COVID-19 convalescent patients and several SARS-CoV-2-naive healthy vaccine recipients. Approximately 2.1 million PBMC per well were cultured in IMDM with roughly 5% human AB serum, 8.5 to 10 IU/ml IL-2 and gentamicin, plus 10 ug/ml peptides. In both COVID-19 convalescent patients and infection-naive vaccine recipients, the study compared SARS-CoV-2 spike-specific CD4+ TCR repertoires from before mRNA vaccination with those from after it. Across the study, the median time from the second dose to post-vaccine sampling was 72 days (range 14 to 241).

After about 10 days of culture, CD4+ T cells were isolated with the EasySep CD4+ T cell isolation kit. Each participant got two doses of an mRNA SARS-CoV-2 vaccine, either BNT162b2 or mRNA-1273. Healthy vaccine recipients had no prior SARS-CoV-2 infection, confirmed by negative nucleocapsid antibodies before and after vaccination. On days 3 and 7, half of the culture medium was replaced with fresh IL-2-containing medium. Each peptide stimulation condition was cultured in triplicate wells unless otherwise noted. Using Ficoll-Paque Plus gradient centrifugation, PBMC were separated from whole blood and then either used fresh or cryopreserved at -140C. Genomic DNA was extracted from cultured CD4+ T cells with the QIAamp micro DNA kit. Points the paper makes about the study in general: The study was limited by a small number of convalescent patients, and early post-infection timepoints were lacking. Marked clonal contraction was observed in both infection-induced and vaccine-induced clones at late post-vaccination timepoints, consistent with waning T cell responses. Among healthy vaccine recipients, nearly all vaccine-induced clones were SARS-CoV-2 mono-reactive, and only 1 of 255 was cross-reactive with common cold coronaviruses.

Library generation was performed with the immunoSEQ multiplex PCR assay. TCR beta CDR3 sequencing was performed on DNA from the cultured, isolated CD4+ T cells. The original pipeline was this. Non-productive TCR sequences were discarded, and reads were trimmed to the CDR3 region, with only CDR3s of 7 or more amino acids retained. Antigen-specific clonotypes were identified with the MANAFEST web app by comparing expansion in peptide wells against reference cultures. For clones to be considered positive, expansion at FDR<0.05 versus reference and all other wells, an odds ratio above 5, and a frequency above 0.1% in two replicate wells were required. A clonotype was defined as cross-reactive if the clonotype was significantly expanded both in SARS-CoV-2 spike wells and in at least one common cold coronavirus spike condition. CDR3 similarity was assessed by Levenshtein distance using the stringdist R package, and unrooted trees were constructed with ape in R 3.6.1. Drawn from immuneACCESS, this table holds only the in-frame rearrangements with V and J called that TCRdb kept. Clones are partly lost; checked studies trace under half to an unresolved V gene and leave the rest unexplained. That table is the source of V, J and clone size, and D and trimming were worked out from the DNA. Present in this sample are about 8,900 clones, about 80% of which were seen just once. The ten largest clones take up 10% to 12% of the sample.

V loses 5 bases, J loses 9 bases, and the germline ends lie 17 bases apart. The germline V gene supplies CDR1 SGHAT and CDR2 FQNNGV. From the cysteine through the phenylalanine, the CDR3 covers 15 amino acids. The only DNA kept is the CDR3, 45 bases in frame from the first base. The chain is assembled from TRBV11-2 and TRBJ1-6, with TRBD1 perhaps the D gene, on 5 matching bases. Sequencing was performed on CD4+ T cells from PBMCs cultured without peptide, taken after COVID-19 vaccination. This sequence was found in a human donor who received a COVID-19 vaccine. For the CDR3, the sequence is CASSHGTGLSSPLHF. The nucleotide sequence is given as TGTGCCAGCAGCCATGGGACTGGGCTGAGTTCACCCCTCCACTTT.